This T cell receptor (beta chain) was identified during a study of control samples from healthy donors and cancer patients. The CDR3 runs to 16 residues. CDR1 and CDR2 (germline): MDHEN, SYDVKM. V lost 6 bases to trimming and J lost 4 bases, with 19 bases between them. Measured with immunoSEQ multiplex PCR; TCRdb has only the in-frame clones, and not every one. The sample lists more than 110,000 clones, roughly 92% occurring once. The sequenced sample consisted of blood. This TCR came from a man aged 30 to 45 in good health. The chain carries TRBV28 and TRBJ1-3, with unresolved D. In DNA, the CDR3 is TGTGCCAGCAGCCATTTTGATATTTCGTACGGAAACACCATATATTTT. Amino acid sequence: CASSHFDISYGNTIYF.